This T cell receptor (beta chain) originates from a study of Ad26.COV2.S vaccination and SARS-CoV-2 variants. Whole-study results and caveats: There was reportedly substantial breadth in spike-specific CD8+ and CD4+ T cell responses after vaccination. Analyses of TCR breadth and depth may have underestimated total T cell responses. Participants in the vaccine arm had higher spike-specific TCR breadth; placebo recipients had lower. Vaccine recipients and placebo recipients showed similar non-spike TCR breadth.

Note on this clone: The target antigen is unknown.

Germline lookup yields CDR1 LGHNA and CDR2 YSLEER. V shed 0 bases and J shed 0 bases, with 9 bases lying between them. The CDR3 is made up of 15 amino acids. Generated by immunoSEQ multiplex PCR, the TCRdb table keeps only in-frame clones and is missing some. Here the sample spans approximately 340,000 clones, just over 90% being singletons. The origin of this receptor is a human donor who had recovered from COVID-19. The chain joins TRBV4-3 to TRBJ2-7; possibly TRBD2 for D (5 bases). Here the sequenced sample was peripheral blood, taken after recovery from COVID-19. The chain's CDR3 is CASSQDRGNSYEQYF. CDR3 DNA: TGCGCCAGCAGCCAAGATCGGGGAAACTCCTACGAGCAGTACTTC.